These 9 T cell receptor beta chains were sequenced from one sample in a study of OX40 agonist ivuxolimab in advanced cancers. The data were produced by immunoSEQ multiplex PCR, yet TCRdb's version contains in-frame clones alone and is incomplete. Among 80,000 or so clones listed, about nine tenths were seen once. Sequenced here: CD4+ or CD8+ T cells sorted from blood, sampled in a trial of the OX40 agonist ivuxolimab. The receptors here all came from an adult with an advanced solid tumor such as melanoma, head and neck, liver or kidney cancer.

CDR3 residues: CASNAERGEQFF. For the CDR3, the DNA is TGTGCCAGCAACGCCGAGAGAGGTGAGCAGTTCTTC. This sequence joins TRBV7-9 and TRBJ2-1, with D unclear. The germline V and J ends were trimmed by 7 bases and 9 bases, with 13 bases remaining between them. Germline V gene lookup returns CDR1 SEHNR and CDR2 FQNEAQ (reference sequence). The CDR3 has 12 residues.

This sequence joins TRBV5-1 and TRBJ2-2, with D perhaps matching TRBD2 (6 bases). There are 17 residues in the CDR3. In germline, CDR1 is SGHRS, CDR2 YFSETQ. V was cut by 3 bases and J by 0 bases, with 15 bases left in between. The CDR3 DNA sequence: TGCGCCAGCAGCTGGGGAGGTGGAGGGGCGAACACCGGGGAGCTGTTTTTT. It is translated as CASSWGGGGANTGELFF.

The chain joins TRBV21-1 to TRBJ1-2. TRBV21-1 is assigned pseudogene status. CDR3 length: 13 amino acids. CDR3 coding DNA: TGTGCCAGCAGTCTCGGACGGAACTATGGCTACACCTTC. It encodes CASSLGRNYGYTF.

J is TRBJ1-2 and V is TRBV28; no reliable D call. The CDR3 spans 11 residues. Trimming shortened V by 5 bases and J by 5 bases, and 6 bases separated the two germline ends. Germline V gene lookup returns CDR1 MDHEN and CDR2 SYDVKM. In DNA, the CDR3 is TGTGCCAGCAGTCCCGGTTATGGCTACACCTTC. This gives the protein CASSPGYGYTF.

The V call is TRBV5-4, the J call TRBJ1-2; the match to TRBD1 covers 7 bases. Germline V CDR1 and CDR2: SGHNT, YYREEE (reference sequence). The CDR3 runs 15 residues. Trimming took 0 bases from V and 8 from J; bases not matched to a gene: 10. The CDR3 coding sequence is TGTGCCAGCAGCTTGGTGGGACAGAGGTTTCGAGGCTACACCTTC. Translating gives CASSLVGQRFRGYTF.

The chain links TRBV5-5 to TRBJ2-5; 11 bases agree with TRBD2. CDR1 and CDR2 from the germline V gene are SGHKS and YYEKEE (reference sequence). There are 14 residues in the CDR3. The V gene end was trimmed by 5 bases and the J gene end by 2 bases; junction bases not matched to a gene: 2. Written as DNA, the CDR3 is TGTGCCAGCAGGGGACTAGCGGATCAAGAGACCCAGTACTTC. Protein: CASRGLADQETQYF.

This sequence joins TRBV5-1 and TRBJ2-7; 7 bases agree with TRBD1. The CDR3 is 14 amino acids. Germline-derived CDR1 and CDR2 are SGHRS and YFSETQ. The V gene end was trimmed by 3 bases and the J gene end by 3 bases; junction bases not matched to a gene: 6. CDR3 sequence reads: CASSYRDSDYEQYF. The CDR3 DNA follows: TGCGCCAGCAGCTACCGGGACAGCGACTACGAGCAGTACTTC.

This clone came up a few times. The gene calls are TRBV27 and TRBJ2-5; TRBD2 agrees at 8 bases. V lost 2 bases and J lost 4; bases outside the gene matches: 6. CDR3 length: 15 residues. Germline V gene lookup returns CDR1 MNHEY and CDR2 SMNVEV (reference sequence). As DNA, the CDR3 is TGTGCCAGCAGTTTAAGGGGACTAGGAGGAGAGACCCAGTACTTC. Translated, it gives CASSLRGLGGETQYF.

The chain employs TRBV7-2 and TRBJ1-2; D might be TRBD1 (6 bases). The CDR3 consists of 14 residues. The germline V and J ends were trimmed by 3 bases and 5 bases, with 13 bases remaining between them. Germline CDR1 and CDR2: SGHTA and FQGNSA. CDR3 in DNA: TGTGCCAGCAGCTTTCAGGGGATTTTTTATGGCTACACCTTC. It encodes CASSFQGIFYGYTF.